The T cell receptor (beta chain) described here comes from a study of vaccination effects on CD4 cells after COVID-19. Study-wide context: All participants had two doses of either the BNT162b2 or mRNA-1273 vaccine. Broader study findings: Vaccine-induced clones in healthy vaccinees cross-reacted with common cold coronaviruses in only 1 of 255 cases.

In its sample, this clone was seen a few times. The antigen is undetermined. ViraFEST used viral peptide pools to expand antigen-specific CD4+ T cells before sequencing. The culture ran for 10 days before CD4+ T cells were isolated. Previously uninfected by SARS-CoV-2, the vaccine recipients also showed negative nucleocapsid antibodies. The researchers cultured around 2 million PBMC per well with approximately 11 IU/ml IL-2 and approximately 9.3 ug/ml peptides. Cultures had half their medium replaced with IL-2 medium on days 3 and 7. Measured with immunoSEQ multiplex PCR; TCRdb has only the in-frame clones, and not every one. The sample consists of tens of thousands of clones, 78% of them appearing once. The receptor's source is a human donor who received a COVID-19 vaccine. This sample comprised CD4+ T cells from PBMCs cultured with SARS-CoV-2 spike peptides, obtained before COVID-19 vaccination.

The CDR3 loop reads CASSQATANYGYTF. The CDR3 DNA sequence: TGTGCCAGCAGCCAAGCGACAGCTAACTATGGCTACACCTTC. The chain couples TRBV3-1 (or the pseudogene TRBV3-2) to TRBJ1-2, with a tentative D call TRBD1 (5 bases). Per germline, CDR1 LGHDT and CDR2 YNNKEL (reference sequence). Trimming took 1 base from V and 0 from J, leaving 6 bases between them. The CDR3 loop spans 14 amino acids.